The 6 T cell receptor beta chains listed next were all sequenced from one sample in a study of T cell responses to AZD1222 COVID-19 vaccine. Generated by immunoSEQ multiplex PCR, the TCRdb table keeps only in-frame clones and is missing some. This sample has some 150,000 clones, with just over 90% found just once. This sample comprised peripheral blood, obtained on day 0 of AZD1222 vaccination. These receptors were collected from an adult in good health.

This clone was recorded only once. The chain couples TRBV7-8 to TRBJ2-5; D is ambiguous. CDR1 and CDR2 (germline): SGHVS, FQNEAQ. CDR3 length equals 12 residues. Trimming removed 5 bases from V and 5 bases from J, with 9 bases in between. Written as DNA, the CDR3 is TGTGCCAGCAGCATAAGGGCGGAGACCCAGTACTTC. Translated: CASSIRAETQYF.

The chain joins TRBV6-5 to TRBJ2-5; 8 nucleotides agree with TRBD2. The CDR3 loop spans 16 amino acids. J gave up 1 base and V 2 bases, and 6 bases lay outside the gene matches. The germline V gene has CDR1 MNHEY and CDR2 SVGAGI. DNA of the CDR3: TGTGCCAGCAGTTACAGTACAGCGGGGGCCCAAGAGACCCAGTACTTC. As protein: CASSYSTAGAQETQYF.

The chain combines TRBV5-1 with TRBJ2-1; maybe TRBD1 (6 bases). The CDR3 totals 13 residues. V lost 4 bases and J lost 7, with 12 bases in between. The germline CDR1 and CDR2 sequences are SGHRS and YFSETQ. CDR3 sequence (DNA): TGCGCCAGCAGCACCGGGACAAATAATGAGCAGTTCTTC. This codes for CASSTGTNNEQFF.

This chain links TRBV18 with TRBJ2-7, with D unclear. V was clipped by 0 bases and J by 1 base, with 7 bases between them. Germline V lookup: CDR1 KGHSH, CDR2 LQKENI. CDR3 length: 14 amino acids. The CDR3 is CASSPPPNSYEQYF. In DNA form, the CDR3 reads TGTGCCAGCTCACCACCGCCCAATTCCTACGAGCAGTACTTC.

In this sample, this clone turned up once. The V gene is TRBV4-2, the J gene TRBJ1-3; D gene uncertain. V was clipped by 1 base and J by 0 bases, with 10 bases between them. This CDR3 is built from 16 residues. Looked up from germline, CDR1 is LGHNA and CDR2 is YNFKEQ. The CDR3 DNA follows: TGTGCCAGCAGCCAAGTCCGAGGAGTCTCTGGAAACACCATATATTTT. The encoded protein is CASSQVRGVSGNTIYF.

The rearrangement links TRBV5-4 to TRBJ2-1; TRBD2 aligns across 15 bases. Germline values: CDR1 SGHNT, CDR2 YYREEE (reference sequence). V lost 1 base, J lost 3 bases, and 11 bases stayed unmatched. The CDR3 sequence is 20 residues long. The CDR3 sequence is CASSLKGLAGGPLNYNEQFF. CDR3 bases: TGTGCCAGCAGCTTGAAGGGACTAGCGGGGGGCCCTCTTAACTACAATGAGCAGTTCTTC.